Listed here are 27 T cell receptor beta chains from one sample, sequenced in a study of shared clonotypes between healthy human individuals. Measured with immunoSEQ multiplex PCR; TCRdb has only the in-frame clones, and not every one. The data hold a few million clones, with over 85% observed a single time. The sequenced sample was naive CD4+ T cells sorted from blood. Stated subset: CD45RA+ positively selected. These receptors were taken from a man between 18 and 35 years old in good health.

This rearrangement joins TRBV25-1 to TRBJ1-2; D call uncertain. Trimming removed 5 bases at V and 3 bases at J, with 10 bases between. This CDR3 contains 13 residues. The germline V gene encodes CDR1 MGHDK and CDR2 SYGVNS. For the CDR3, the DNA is TGTGCCAGCAGTTTCGGAGCCCACTATGGCTACACCTTC. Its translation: CASSFGAHYGYTF.

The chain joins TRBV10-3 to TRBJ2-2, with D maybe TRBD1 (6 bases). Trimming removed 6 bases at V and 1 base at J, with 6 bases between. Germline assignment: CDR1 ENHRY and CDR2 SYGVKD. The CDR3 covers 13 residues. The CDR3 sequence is CAISRGNTGELFF. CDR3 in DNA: TGTGCCATCAGCAGGGGGAACACCGGGGAGCTGTTTTTT.

CDR3 DNA: TGTGCCAGCAGGTTAACCGGGACAACCAACCACGAGCAGTACTTC. Translated: CASRLTGTTNHEQYF. The chain couples TRBV27 to TRBJ2-7; the D gene is possibly TRBD1 (6 bases). V dropped 6 bases and J dropped 5 bases, with 20 bases sitting between them. From germline, CDR1 is MNHEY and CDR2 SMNVEV (reference sequence). The length of the CDR3 is 15 residues.

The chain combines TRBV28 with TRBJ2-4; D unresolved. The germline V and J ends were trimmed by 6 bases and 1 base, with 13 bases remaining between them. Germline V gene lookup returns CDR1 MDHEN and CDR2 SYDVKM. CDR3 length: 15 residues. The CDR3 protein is CASSPGILAKNIQYF. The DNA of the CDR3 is TGTGCCAGCAGCCCTGGTATACTGGCCAAAAACATTCAGTACTTC.

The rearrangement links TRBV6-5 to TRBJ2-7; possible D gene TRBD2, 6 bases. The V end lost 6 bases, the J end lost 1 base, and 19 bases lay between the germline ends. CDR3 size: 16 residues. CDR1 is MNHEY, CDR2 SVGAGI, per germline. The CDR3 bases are TGTGCCAGCAGGTACCGCGGTCTGGAGGGATCCTACGAGCAGTACTTC. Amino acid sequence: CASRYRGLEGSYEQYF.

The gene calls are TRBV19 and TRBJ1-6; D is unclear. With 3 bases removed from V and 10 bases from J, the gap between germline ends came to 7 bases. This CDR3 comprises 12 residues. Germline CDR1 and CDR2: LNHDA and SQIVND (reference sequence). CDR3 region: CASSIGESPLHF. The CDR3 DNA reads TGTGCCAGTAGTATTGGAGAGTCACCCCTCCACTTT.

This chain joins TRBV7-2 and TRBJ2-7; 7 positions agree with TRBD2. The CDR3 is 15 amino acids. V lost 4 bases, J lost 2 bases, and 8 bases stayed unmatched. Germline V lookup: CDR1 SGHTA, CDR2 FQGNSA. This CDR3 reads CASSSQAGPTYEQYF. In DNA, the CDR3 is TGTGCCAGCAGCTCCCAAGCGGGACCCACCTACGAGCAGTACTTC.

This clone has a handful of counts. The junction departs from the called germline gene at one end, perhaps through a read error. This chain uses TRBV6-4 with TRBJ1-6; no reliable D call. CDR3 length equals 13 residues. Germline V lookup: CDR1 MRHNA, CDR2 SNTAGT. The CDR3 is CASGEWRDSPLHF. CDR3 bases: TGTGCCAGCGGTGAATGGCGGGATTCACCCCTCCACTTT.

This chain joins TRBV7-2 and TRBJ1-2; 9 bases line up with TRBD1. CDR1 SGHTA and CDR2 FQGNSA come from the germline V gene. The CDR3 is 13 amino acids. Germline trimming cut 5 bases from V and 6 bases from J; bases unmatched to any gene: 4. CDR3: CASSRTGADGYTF. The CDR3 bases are TGTGCCAGCAGCAGGACAGGGGCGGATGGCTACACCTTC.

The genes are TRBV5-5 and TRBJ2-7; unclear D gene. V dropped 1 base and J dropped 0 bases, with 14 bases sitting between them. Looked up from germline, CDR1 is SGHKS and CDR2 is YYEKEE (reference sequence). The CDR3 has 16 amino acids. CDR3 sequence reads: CASSLSSAPSSYEQYF. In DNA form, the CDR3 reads TGTGCCAGCAGCTTGTCTTCAGCCCCGAGCTCCTACGAGCAGTACTTC.

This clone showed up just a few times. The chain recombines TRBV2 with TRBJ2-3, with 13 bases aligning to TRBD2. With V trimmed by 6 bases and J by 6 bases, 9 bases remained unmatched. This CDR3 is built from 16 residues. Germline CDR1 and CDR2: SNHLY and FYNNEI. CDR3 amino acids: CASRRTSGGLMDTQYF. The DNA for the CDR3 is TGTGCCAGCAGACGGACTAGCGGGGGATTAATGGATACGCAGTATTTT.

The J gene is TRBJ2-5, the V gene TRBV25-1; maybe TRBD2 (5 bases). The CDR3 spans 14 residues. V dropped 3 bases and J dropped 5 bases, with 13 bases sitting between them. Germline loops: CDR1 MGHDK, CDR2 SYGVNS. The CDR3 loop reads CASSDLSGGETQYF. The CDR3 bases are TGTGCCAGCAGTGATTTGAGCGGTGGGGAGACCCAGTACTTC.

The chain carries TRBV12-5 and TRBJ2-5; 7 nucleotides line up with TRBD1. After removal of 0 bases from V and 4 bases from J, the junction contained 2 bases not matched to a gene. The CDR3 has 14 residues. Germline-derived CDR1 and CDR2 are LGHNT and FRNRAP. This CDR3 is CASGLVRQGETQYF. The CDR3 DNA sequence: TGTGCTAGTGGTTTGGTACGACAGGGAGAGACCCAGTACTTC. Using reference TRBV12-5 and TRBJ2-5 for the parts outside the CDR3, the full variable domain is DARVTQTPRHKVTEMGQEVTMRCQPILGHNTVFWYRQTMMQGLELLAYFRNRAPLDDSGMPKDRFSAEMPDATLATLKIQPSEPRDSAVYFCASGLVRQGETQYFGPGTRLLVL.

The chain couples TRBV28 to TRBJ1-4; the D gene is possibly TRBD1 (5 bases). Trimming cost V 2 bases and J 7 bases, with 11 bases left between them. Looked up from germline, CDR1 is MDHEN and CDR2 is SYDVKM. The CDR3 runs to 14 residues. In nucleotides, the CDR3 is TGTGCCAGCAGTTTAAGGGGCAGTCGTGAAAAACTGTTTTTT. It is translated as CASSLRGSREKLFF.

CDR3 sequence: CASSLSGPTGELFF. In DNA, the CDR3 is TGTGCCAGCAGCTTAAGTGGTCCCACCGGGGAGCTGTTTTTT. This chain connects TRBV7-3 to TRBJ2-2; D not resolved. Germline CDR1 and CDR2: SGHTA and FQGTGA. The V end was cut by 1 base, the J end by 4 bases, with 7 bases between. The length of the CDR3 is 14 residues.

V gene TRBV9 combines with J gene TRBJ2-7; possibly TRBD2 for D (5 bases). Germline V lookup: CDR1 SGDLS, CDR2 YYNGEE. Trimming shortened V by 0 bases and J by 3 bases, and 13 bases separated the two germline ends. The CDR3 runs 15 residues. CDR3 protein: CASSVEEVSIYEQYF. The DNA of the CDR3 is TGTGCCAGCAGCGTAGAGGAGGTGTCGATCTACGAGCAGTACTTC.

Here the CDR3 DNA reads TGTGCCAGCAGCTTCCTGTGGCGGGAGGGCCCCGGGAATGAGCAGTTCTTC. Encoded protein: CASSFLWREGPGNEQFF. The J gene is TRBJ2-1, the V gene TRBV5-8; the match to TRBD2 covers 9 bases. CDR1 and CDR2 (germline): SGHTS, YDEGEE. Losses at the gene ends were 2 bases for V and 7 bases for J; bases not matched to a gene: 13. The CDR3 covers 17 residues.

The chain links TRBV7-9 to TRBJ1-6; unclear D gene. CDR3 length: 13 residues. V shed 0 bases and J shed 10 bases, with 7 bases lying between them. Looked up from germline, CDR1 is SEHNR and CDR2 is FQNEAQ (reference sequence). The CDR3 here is CASSLAFLSPLHF. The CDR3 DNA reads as TGTGCCAGCAGCTTAGCGTTCCTCTCACCCCTCCACTTT.

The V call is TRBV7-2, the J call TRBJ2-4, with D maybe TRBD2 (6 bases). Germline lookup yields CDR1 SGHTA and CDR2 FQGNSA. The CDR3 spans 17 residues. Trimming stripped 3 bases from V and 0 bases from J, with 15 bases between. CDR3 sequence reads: CASSFAHGGSAKNIQYF. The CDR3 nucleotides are TGTGCCAGCAGCTTCGCTCACGGGGGATCAGCCAAAAACATTCAGTACTTC. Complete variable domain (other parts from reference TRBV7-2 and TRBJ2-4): GAGVSQSPSNKVTEKGKDVELRCDPISGHTALYWYRQSLGQGLEFLIYFQGNSAPDKSGLPSDRFSAERTGGSVSTLTIQRTQQEDSAVYLCASSFAHGGSAKNIQYFGAGTRLSVL.

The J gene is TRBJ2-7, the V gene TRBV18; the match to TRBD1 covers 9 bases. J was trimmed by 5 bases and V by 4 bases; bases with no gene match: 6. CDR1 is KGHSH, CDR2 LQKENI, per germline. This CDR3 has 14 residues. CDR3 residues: CASSLSGTGNEQYF. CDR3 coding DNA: TGTGCCAGCTCACTATCCGGGACAGGGAACGAGCAGTACTTC.

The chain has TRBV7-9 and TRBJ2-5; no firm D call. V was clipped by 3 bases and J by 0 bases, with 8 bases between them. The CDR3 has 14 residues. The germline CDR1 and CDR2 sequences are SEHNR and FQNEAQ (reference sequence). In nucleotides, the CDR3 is TGTGCCAGCAGCTTCATCCAAAACCAAGAGACCCAGTACTTC. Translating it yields CASSFIQNQETQYF.

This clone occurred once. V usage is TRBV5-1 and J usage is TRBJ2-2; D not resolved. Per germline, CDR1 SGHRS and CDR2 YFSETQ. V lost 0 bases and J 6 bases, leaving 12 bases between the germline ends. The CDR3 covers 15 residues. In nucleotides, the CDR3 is TGCGCCAGCAGCTTGGGTGGGGTCGGTTCCGGGGAGCTGTTTTTT. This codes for CASSLGGVGSGELFF. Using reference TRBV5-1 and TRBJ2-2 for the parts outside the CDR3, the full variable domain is KAGVTQTPRYLIKTRGQQVTLSCSPISGHRSVSWYQQTPGQGLQFLFEYFSETQRNKGNFPGRFSGRQFSNSRSEMNVSTLELGDSALYLCASSLGGVGSGELFFGEGSRLTVL.

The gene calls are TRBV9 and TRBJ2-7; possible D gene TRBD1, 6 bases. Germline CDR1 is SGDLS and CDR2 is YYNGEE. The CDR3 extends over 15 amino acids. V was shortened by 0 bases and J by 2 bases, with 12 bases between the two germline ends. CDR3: CASSVETGPTYEQYF. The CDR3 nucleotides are TGTGCCAGCAGCGTAGAGACAGGCCCAACCTACGAGCAGTACTTC.

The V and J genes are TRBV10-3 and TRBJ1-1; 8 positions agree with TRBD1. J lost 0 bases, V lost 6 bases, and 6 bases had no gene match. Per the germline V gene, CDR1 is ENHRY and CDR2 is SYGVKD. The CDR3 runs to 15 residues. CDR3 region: CAIRGTGGVNTEAFF. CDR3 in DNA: TGTGCCATCAGGGGGACAGGCGGGGTGAACACTGAAGCTTTCTTT.

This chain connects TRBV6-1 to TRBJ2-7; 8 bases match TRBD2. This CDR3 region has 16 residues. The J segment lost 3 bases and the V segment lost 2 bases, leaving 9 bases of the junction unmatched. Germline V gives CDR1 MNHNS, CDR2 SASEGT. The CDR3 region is CASSESEAGAHYEQYF. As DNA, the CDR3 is TGTGCCAGCAGTGAATCAGAAGCGGGAGCTCACTACGAGCAGTACTTC.

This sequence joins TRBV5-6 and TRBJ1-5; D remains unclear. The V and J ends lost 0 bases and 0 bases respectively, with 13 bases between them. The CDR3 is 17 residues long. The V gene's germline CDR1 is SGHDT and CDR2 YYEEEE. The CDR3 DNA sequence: TGTGCCAGCAGCTTGGATCCCACAGTTTATAGCAATCAGCCCCAGCATTTT. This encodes CASSLDPTVYSNQPQHF. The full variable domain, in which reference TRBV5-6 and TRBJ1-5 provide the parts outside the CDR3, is DAGVTQSPTHLIKTRGQQVTLRCSPKSGHDTVSWYQQALGQGPQFIFQYYEEEERQRGNFPDRFSGHQFPNYSSELNVNALLLGDSALYLCASSLDPTVYSNQPQHFGDGTRLSIL.

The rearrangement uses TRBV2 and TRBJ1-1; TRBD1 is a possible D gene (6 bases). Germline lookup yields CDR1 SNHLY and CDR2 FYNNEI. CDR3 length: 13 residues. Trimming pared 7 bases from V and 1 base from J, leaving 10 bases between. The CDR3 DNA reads TGTGCCAGCAAATACAGGGAGAACACTGAAGCTTTCTTT. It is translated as CASKYRENTEAFF.